One T cell receptor beta chain is described in this entry. Between the trimmed V and J ends, which lost 3 bases and 8 bases, there was a span of 19 bases. The CDR3 has 16 amino acids. In the authors' workflow: Nucleated cell number was recorded as an estimate derived from reference gene primer amplification. Libraries were prepared by immunoSEQ multiplex PCR; TCRdb keeps only in-frame clonotypes and omits some of them. V and J calls and clone size are as listed in that table; D and trimming were resolved from the DNA. The repertoire has under 150,000 clones, about four fifths of them found once; the top ten carry roughly 8.3%. This sample was included in a study of blood T cell repertoires in COVID-19.

The V gene is TRBV23-1, the J gene TRBJ1-4, with a possible D match to TRBD1 (6 bases). TRBV23-1 is noted as an ORF with a role that remains uncertain. The receptor was isolated from a human donor with acute or convalescent COVID-19. The donor label of this sample is uncertain. Sequencing was performed on peripheral blood. CDR3 nucleotide sequence: TGCGCCAGCAGTCAGGGGCATTTGGACAGCCCCGAAAAACTGTTTTTT. Its translation: CASSQGHLDSPEKLFF.